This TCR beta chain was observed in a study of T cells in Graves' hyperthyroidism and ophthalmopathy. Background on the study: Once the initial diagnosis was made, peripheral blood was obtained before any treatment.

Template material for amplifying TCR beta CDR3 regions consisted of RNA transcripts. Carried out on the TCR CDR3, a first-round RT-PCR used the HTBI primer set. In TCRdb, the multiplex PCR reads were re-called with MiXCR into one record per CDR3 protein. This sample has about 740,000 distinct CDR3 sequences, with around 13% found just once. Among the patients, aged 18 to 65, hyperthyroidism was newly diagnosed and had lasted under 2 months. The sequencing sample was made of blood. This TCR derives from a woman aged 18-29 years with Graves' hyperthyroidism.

CDR3 sequence reads: CASSQRIRTASSGNTIYF. The DNA of the CDR3 is TGCGCCAGCAGCCAGAGAATTAGGACAGCAAGCTCTGGAAACACCATATATTTT. The gene calls are TRBV4-3 and TRBJ1-3; tentatively, D is TRBD1 (6 bases). The germline gives CDR1 LGHNA, CDR2 YSLEER. The CDR3 runs to 18 residues. V was clipped by 3 bases and J by 0 bases, with 18 bases between them.